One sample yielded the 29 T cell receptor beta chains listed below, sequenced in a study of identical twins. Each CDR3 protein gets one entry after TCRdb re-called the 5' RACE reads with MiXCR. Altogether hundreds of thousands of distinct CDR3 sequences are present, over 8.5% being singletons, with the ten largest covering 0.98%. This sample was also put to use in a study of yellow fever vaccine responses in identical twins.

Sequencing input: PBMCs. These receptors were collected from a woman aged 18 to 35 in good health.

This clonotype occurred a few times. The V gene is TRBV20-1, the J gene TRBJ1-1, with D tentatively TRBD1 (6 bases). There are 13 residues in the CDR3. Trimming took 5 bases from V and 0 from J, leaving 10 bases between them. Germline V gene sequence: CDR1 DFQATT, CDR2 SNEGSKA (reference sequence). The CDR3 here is CSARGTMNTEAFF. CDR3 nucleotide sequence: TGCAGTGCTCGCGGGACAATGAACACTGAAGCTTTCTTT.

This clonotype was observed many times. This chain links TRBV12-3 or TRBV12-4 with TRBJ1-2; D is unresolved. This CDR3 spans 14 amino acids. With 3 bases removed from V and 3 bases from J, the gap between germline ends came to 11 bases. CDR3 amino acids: CASSFEAGHYGYTF. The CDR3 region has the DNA TGTGCCAGCAGTTTTGAAGCCGGCCACTATGGCTACACCTTC.

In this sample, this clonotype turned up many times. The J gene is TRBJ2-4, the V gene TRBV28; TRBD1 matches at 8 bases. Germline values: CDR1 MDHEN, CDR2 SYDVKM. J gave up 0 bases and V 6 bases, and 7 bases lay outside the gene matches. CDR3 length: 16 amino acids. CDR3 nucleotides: TGTGCCAGCAGCTCTCGACAGGGGCTAGCCAAAAACATTCAGTACTTC. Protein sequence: CASSSRQGLAKNIQYF.

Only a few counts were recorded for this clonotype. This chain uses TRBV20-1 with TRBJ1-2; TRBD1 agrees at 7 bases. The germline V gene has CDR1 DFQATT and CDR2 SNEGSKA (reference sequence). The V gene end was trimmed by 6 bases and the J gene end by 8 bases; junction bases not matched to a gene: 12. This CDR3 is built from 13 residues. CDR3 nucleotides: TGCAGTGCAGAGACCCAGGGGGGTCGGGGCTACACCTTC. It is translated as CSAETQGGRGYTF.

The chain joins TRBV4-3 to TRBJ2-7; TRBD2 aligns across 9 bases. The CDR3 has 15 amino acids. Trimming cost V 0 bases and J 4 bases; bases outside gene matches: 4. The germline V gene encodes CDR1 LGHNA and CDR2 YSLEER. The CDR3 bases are TGCGCCAGCAGCCAAGAGCGGGAGGGGGAATACGAGCAGTACTTC. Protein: CASSQEREGEYEQYF.

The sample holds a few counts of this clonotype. In DNA, the CDR3 is TGTGCCAGCAGTCAACCTAGCGGGAACTACGAGCAGTACTTC. Amino acid sequence: CASSQPSGNYEQYF. The rearrangement uses TRBV27 and TRBJ2-7; 9 bases are a match to TRBD2. Germline CDR1 and CDR2: MNHEY and SMNVEV (reference sequence). The CDR3 has 14 amino acids. After removal of 5 bases from V and 3 bases from J, the junction contained 5 bases not matched to a gene.

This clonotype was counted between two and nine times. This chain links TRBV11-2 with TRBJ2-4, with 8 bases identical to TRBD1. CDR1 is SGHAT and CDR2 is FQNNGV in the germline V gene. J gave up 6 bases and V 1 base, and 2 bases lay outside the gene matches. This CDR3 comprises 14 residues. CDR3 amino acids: CASSLARGPNIQYF. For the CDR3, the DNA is TGTGCCAGCAGCTTAGCCAGGGGGCCAAACATTCAGTACTTC.

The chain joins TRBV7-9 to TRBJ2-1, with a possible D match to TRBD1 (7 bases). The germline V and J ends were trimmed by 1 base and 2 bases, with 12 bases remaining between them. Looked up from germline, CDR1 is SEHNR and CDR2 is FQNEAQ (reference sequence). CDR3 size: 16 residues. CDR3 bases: TGTGCCAGCAGCTTAGTACCAGGGGGGACCTACAATGAGCAGTTCTTC. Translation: CASSLVPGGTYNEQFF.

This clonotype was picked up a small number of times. Here the CDR3 reads CSGLRQGTYEQYF. The CDR3 DNA reads TGCAGCGGATTAAGACAGGGGACCTACGAGCAGTACTTC. The chain links TRBV29-1 to TRBJ2-7, with TRBD1 identical over 8 bases. This CDR3 has 13 residues. Germline V gene sequence: CDR1 SQVTM, CDR2 ANQGSEA. With 7 bases clipped from V and 2 bases from J, the junction kept 7 bases outside the gene matches.

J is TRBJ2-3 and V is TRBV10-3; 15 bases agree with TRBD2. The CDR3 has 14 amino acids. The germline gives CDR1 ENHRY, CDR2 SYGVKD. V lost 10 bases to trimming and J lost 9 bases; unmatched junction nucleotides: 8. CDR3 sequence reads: CATWTSGRGPTQYF. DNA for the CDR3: TGTGCCACATGGACTAGCGGGAGGGGGCCCACGCAGTATTTT.

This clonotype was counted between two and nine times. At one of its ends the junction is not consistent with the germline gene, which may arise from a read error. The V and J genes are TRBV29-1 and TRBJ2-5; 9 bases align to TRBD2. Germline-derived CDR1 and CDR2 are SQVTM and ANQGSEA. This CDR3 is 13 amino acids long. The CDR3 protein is CSVEAGGAETQYF. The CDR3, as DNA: TGCAGCGTGGAAGCGGGAGGCGCGGAGACCCAGTACTTC. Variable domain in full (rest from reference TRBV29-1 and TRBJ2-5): SAVISQKPSRDICQRGTSLTIQCQVDSQVTMMFWYRQQPGQSLTLIATANQGSEATYESGFVIDKFPISRPNLTFSTLTVSNMSPEDSSIYLCSVEAGGAETQYFGPGTRLLVL.

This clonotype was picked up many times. DNA of the CDR3: TGCGCCAGCACCACTGCGGCCAACTATGGCTACACCTTC. This codes for CASTTAANYGYTF. This chain connects TRBV5-1 to TRBJ1-2; no reliable D call. Germline V lookup: CDR1 SGHRS, CDR2 YFSETQ. Trimming shortened V by 6 bases and J by 2 bases, and 11 bases separated the two germline ends. CDR3 length equals 13 residues.

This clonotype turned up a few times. The CDR3 DNA sequence: TGCAGTGCTAGAGATGTCTGGGGGGGCCCAGATACGCAGTATTTT. This encodes CSARDVWGGPDTQYF. The chain joins TRBV20-1 to TRBJ2-3; D is perhaps TRBD2 (7 bases). In germline, CDR1 is DFQATT, CDR2 SNEGSKA (reference sequence). The CDR3 is made up of 15 amino acids. V was cut by 0 bases and J by 4 bases, with 14 bases left in between.

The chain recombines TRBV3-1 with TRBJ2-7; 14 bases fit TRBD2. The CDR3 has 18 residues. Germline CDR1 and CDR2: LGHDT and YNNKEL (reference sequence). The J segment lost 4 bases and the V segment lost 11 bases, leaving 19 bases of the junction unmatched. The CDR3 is CAFRLRLGLAGDSYEQYF. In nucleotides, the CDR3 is TGTGCCTTCAGGTTACGGCTGGGACTAGCGGGAGACTCGTACGAGCAGTACTTC.

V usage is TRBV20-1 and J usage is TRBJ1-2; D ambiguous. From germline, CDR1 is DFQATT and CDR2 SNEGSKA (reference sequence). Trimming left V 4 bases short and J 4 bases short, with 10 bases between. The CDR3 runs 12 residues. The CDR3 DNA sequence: TGCAGTGCTAATAGCGGAGTCTATGGCTACACCTTC. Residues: CSANSGVYGYTF.

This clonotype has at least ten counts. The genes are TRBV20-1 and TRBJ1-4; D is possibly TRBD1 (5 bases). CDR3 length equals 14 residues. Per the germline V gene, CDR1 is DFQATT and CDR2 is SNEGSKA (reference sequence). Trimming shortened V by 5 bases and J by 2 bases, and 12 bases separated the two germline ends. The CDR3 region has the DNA TGCAGTGCTGGCCGGACACTGACTAATGAAAAACTGTTTTTT. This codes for CSAGRTLTNEKLFF.

CDR3 region: CASFRKGTGLNEQFF. DNA for the CDR3: TGTGCCAGCTTCCGTAAAGGGACAGGGTTGAATGAGCAGTTCTTC. V is TRBV5-6 and J is TRBJ2-1, with 9 bases fitting TRBD1. Trimming cost V 7 bases and J 7 bases; bases outside gene matches: 12. Germline V CDR1 and CDR2: SGHDT, YYEEEE. The CDR3 extends over 15 amino acids.

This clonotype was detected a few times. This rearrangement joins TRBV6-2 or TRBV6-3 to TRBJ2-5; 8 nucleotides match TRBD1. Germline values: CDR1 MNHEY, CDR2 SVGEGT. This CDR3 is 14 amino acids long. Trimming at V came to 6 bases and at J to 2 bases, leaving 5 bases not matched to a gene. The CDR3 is CASRLWTGQETQYF. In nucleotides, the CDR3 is TGTGCCAGCAGACTTTGGACAGGGCAAGAGACCCAGTACTTC.

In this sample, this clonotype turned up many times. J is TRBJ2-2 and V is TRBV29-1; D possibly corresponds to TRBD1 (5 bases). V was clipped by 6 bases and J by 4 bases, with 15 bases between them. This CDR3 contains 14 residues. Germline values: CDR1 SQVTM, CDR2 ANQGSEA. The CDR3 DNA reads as TGCAGCGTGAGGACATCCCTAAGCACCGGGGAGCTGTTTTTT. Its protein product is CSVRTSLSTGELFF.

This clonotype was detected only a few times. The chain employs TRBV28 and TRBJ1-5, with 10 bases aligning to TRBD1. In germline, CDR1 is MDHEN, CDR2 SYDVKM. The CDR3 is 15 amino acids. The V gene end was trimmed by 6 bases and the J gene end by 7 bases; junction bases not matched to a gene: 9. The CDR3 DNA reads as TGTGCCAGCAGCCATTCGGGACAGGGGATCCAGCCCCAGCATTTT. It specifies CASSHSGQGIQPQHF. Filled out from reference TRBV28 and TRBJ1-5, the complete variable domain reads DVKVTQSSRYLVKRTGEKVFLECVQDMDHENMFWYRQDPGLGLRLIYFSYDVKMKEKGDIPEGYSVSREKKERFSLILESASTNQTSMYLCASSHSGQGIQPQHFGDGTRLSIL.

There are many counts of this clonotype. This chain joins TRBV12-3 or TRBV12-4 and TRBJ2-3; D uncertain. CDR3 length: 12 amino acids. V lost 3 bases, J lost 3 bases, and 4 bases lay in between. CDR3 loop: CASSFLTDTQYF. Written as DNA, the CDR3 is TGTGCCAGCAGTTTTTTGACAGATACGCAGTATTTT.

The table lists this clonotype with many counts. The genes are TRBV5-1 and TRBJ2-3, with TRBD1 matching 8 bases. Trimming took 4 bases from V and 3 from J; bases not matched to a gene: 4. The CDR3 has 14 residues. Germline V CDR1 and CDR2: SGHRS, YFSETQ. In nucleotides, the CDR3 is TGCGCCAGCAGCCCGGGACAGGTGACAGATACGCAGTATTTT. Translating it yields CASSPGQVTDTQYF.

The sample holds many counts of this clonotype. The CDR3: CSAPPGGMSTGELFF. The CDR3 bases are TGCAGTGCACCCCCGGGCGGGATGAGCACCGGGGAGCTGTTTTTT. This chain connects TRBV20-1 to TRBJ2-2, with D possibly being TRBD2 (6 bases). V gave up 6 bases and J gave up 4 bases, with 18 bases separating them. This CDR3 has 15 amino acids. Germline values: CDR1 DFQATT, CDR2 SNEGSKA (reference sequence).

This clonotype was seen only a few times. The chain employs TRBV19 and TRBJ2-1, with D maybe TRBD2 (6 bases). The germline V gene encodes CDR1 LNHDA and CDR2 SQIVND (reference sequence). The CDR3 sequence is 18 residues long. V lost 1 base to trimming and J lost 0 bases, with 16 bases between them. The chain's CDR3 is CASSIAGVGDRSYNEQFF. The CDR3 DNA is TGTGCCAGTAGTATAGCGGGGGTAGGAGACCGCTCCTACAATGAGCAGTTCTTC. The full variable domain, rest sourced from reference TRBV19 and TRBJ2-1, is DGGITQSPKYLFRKEGQNVTLSCEQNLNHDAMYWYRQDPGQGLRLIYYSQIVNDFQKGDIAEGYSVSREKKESFPLTVTSAQKNPTAFYLCASSIAGVGDRSYNEQFFGPGTRLTVL.

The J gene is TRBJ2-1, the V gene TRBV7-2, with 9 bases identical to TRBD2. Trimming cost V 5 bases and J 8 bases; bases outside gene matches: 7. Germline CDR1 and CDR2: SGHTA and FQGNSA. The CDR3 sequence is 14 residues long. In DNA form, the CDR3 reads TGTGCCAGCAGCGAACCGGGACTAGCTGATGAGCAGTTCTTC. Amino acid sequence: CASSEPGLADEQFF.

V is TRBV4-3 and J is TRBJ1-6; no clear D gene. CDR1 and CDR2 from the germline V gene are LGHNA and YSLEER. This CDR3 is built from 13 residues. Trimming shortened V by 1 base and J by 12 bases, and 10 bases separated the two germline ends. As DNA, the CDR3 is TGCGCCAGCAGCCAAGCCCCGGGCTTACCCCTCCACTTT. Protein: CASSQAPGLPLHF.

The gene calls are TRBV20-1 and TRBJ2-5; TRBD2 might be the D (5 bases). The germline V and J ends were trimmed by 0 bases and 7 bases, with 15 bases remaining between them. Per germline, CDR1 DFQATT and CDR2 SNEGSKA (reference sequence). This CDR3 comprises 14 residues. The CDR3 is CSARETGRTVTQYF. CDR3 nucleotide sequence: TGCAGTGCTAGAGAAACGGGAAGAACCGTGACCCAGTACTTC.

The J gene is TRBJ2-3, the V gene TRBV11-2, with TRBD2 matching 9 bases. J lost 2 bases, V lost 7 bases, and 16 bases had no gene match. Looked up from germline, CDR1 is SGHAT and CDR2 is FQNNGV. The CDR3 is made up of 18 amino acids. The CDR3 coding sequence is TGTGCCAGCACGCGATCGGGGCGGGGGGGCGAAAACACAGATACGCAGTATTTT. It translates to CASTRSGRGGENTDTQYF.

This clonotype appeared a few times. This CDR3 reads CSASPQGYQETQYF. The CDR3, as DNA: TGCAGTGCTAGCCCGCAGGGGTACCAAGAGACCCAGTACTTC. The rearrangement joins TRBV20-1 to TRBJ2-5; weak D call: TRBD1 (6 bases). The CDR3 spans 14 residues. Trimming took off 3 bases at V and 0 bases at J, with 11 bases between the two ends. The V gene's germline CDR1 is DFQATT and CDR2 SNEGSKA (reference sequence).